This T cell receptor (beta chain) was retrieved from a study of blood T cell repertoires in COVID-19. Per the study methods: Reference gene primer amplification in the assay estimated nucleated cell counts. Clones were read by immunoSEQ multiplex PCR, and TCRdb kept only the in-frame ones, dropping some. D and trimming come from the DNA, and the V and J calls and clone size come from that table. The sample lists 400,000 or so clones, approximately 85% occurring once. V was cut by 5 bases and J by 1 base, with 15 bases left in between. The CDR3 runs 15 residues. CDR1 and CDR2 from the germline V gene are LNHDA and SQIVND (reference sequence).

This sequence was found in a woman aged 40 to 55 with acute COVID-19. The sequenced material came from PBMCs or T cells enriched from blood (not recorded which). The chain couples TRBV19 to TRBJ2-7; maybe TRBD1 (5 bases). The CDR3 coding sequence is TGTGCCAGTAGTGTTGGACATTCTAAATCCTACGAGCAGTACTTC. Translation gives CASSVGHSKSYEQYF.